This entry concerns a single T cell receptor (beta chain). The sample originates from a study of blood T cell repertoires in COVID-19. Trimming removed 4 bases from V and 1 base from J, with 8 bases in between. This CDR3 is 13 amino acids long. Germline V CDR1 and CDR2: SGHTA, FQGTGA. Some clones are missing from TCRdb's copy, which holds only in-frame ones; the method was immunoSEQ multiplex PCR. Seen here are under 300,000 clones, around 90% observed once, and the top ten hold approximately 2%. This TCR was sampled from a woman aged 55-70 years in a cohort exposed to, infected with or recovered from COVID-19 (not recorded which). Sequenced input: PBMCs or T cells enriched from blood (not recorded which). The rearrangement uses TRBV7-3 and TRBJ2-7; TRBD2 is a possible D gene (5 bases). CDR3 residues: CASSSGISYEQYF. As DNA, the CDR3 is TGTGCCAGCAGCTCCGGGATATCCTACGAGCAGTACTTC.